These T cell receptor beta chains were read from a single sample in a study of shared clonotypes between healthy human individuals. Profiled with immunoSEQ multiplex PCR; TCRdb holds only in-frame clones, not every one. The table records hundreds of thousands of clones, roughly 96% of them present only once. Sequenced sample: naive CD8+ T cells sorted from blood. The source of these receptors is a woman in her 30s in good health. Each CDR3 is given with its conserved first and last residue. The D gene is left open where the match is weak. Size tells how often a clone was seen (once, few, many) or the class of an expanded clone, and some rows leave it out.

TRBJ2-7	.	TRBV6-6	16	.	CASSSWGQEEGYEQYF	TGTGCCAGCAGTTCATGGGGCCAAGAGGAGGGGTACGAGCAGTACTTC
TRBJ2-5	.	TRBV7-3	14	TRBD1	CASSVSGGKETQYF	TGTGCCAGCAGCGTTTCAGGGGGAAAAGAGACCCAGTACTTC
TRBJ2-7	.	TRBV28	15	TRBD2	CASSLWLAGIYEQYF	TGTGCCAGCAGTTTATGGCTAGCGGGAATCTACGAGCAGTACTTC
TRBJ1-4	.	TRBV9	17	TRBD1	CASSSTGGVATNEKLFF	TGTGCCAGCAGCTCCACAGGGGGCGTGGCAACTAATGAAAAACTGTTTTTT
TRBJ2-7	few	TRBV6-1	13	TRBD1	CASRRDSSYEQYF	TGTGCCAGCAGAAGGGACAGCTCCTACGAGCAGTACTTC
TRBJ1-1	.	TRBV27	13	.	CASSLWGSAEAFF	TGTGCCAGCAGTTTATGGGGGTCCGCTGAAGCTTTCTTT
TRBJ2-7	.	TRBV4-2	15	TRBD2	CASSQESREGYEQYF	TGTGCCAGCAGCCAAGAATCCCGGGAGGGCTACGAGCAGTACTTC
TRBJ1-3	.	TRBV5-4	17	.	CASSPLLQWDIGNTIYF	TGTGCCAGCAGCCCTCTTCTGCAGTGGGACATTGGAAACACCATATATTTT
TRBJ1-5	.	TRBV4-2	15	.	CASSQSLLGNQPQHF	TGTGCCAGCAGCCAATCCCTGCTAGGTAATCAGCCCCAGCATTTT
TRBJ1-1	.	TRBV11-2	12	.	CASSLVGTEAFF	TGTGCCAGCAGCTTAGTAGGGACTGAAGCTTTCTTT
TRBJ2-1	.	TRBV29-1	14	TRBD1	CSVAGQGAYNEQFF	TGCAGCGTTGCGGGACAGGGGGCCTACAATGAGCAGTTCTTC
TRBJ1-2	.	TRBV2	13	.	CASSWGHPYGYTF	TGTGCCAGCAGTTGGGGGCACCCCTATGGCTACACCTTC
TRBJ2-3	.	TRBV19	16	TRBD2	CASSIVAGGSTDTQYF	TGTGCCAGTAGTATAGTTGCGGGAGGTAGCACAGATACGCAGTATTTT
TRBJ2-7	.	TRBV9	17	TRBD1	CASSATFYRDSDYEQYF	TGTGCCAGCAGCGCCACATTTTACCGGGACAGCGACTACGAGCAGTACTTC
TRBJ1-1	.	TRBV7-9	15	.	CASSLPRTENTEAFF	TGTGCCAGCAGCTTACCTAGGACAGAGAACACTGAAGCTTTCTTT
TRBJ1-5	.	TRBV19	16	.	CASSIDSADFNQPQHF	TGTGCCAGTAGTATAGACTCGGCAGATTTTAATCAGCCCCAGCATTTT
TRBJ2-3	.	TRBV7-9	14	.	CASSLGAFTDTQYF	TGTGCCAGCAGCTTAGGGGCCTTCACAGATACGCAGTATTTT
TRBJ2-6	.	TRBV7-8	14	.	CASSGHSGANVLTF	TGTGCCAGCAGCGGGCACTCTGGGGCCAACGTCCTGACTTTC
TRBJ1-2	.	TRBV27	13	.	CASSVEANYGYTF	TGTGCCAGCAGTGTGGAAGCTAACTATGGCTACACCTTC
TRBJ1-3	.	TRBV5-6	16	TRBD1	CASSLQGSGTGNTIYF	TGTGCCAGCAGCTTACAGGGGTCGGGTACTGGAAACACCATATATTTT
TRBJ2-3	.	TRBV9	15	TRBD2	CASSETSSGSYTQYF	TGTGCCAGCAGCGAGACATCTAGCGGGAGTTATACGCAGTATTTT
TRBJ1-2	once	TRBV7-9	17	.	CASSLSSTQGTDYGYTF	TGTGCCAGCAGCTTGTCCTCCACACAGGGTACGGACTATGGCTACACCTTC
TRBJ1-2	.	TRBV13	14	TRBD1	CASSLGQGSYGYTF	TGTGCCAGCAGCCTCGGACAGGGGAGCTATGGCTACACCTTC
TRBJ2-7	.	TRBV9	15	.	CASSPGGGSSYEQYF	TGTGCCAGCAGCCCCGGGGGCGGGAGCTCCTACGAGCAGTACTTC
TRBJ2-5	.	TRBV5-4	12	.	CASSLGPETQYF	TGTGCCAGCAGCTTGGGACCTGAGACCCAGTACTTC
TRBJ2-3	.	TRBV9	13	TRBD2	CASSTSGTDTQYF	TGTGCCAGCAGCACTAGCGGCACAGATACGCAGTATTTT
TRBJ2-5	.	TRBV11-2	15	.	CASSNSRGRQETQYF	TGTGCCAGCAGCAATAGTCGGGGGCGCCAAGAGACCCAGTACTTC
TRBJ1-2	.	TRBV28	14	.	CASSFVSANYGYTF	TGTGCCAGCAGTTTTGTTTCAGCTAACTATGGCTACACCTTC
TRBJ1-5	.	TRBV28	12	.	CASSRSGQPQHF	TGTGCCAGCAGTAGATCGGGTCAGCCCCAGCATTTT
TRBJ1-5	.	TRBV19	12	.	CASNVGNQPQHF	TGTGCCAGTAATGTAGGTAATCAGCCCCAGCATTTT
TRBJ2-7	.	TRBV7-9	13	.	CASSLVGYYEQYF	TGTGCCAGCAGCTTAGTCGGGTATTACGAGCAGTACTTC
TRBJ2-7	.	TRBV4-1	15	.	CASSQEPTLSYEQYF	TGCGCCAGCAGCCAAGAGCCAACTCTTTCCTACGAGCAGTACTTC